Listed below are T cell receptor beta chains from one sample, sequenced in a study of early T cells in non-severe SARS-CoV-2 infection. MiXCR was run by TCRdb on the 5' RACE reads, yielding one entry per CDR3 protein. The data contain roughly 90,000 distinct CDR3 sequences, over 11% of them singletons. Specimen: whole blood. The source of these receptors is an adult who was a healthcare worker with PCR-confirmed SARS-CoV-2 infection or an uninfected control (not recorded which). CDR3s include the opening cysteine and the closing phenylalanine or tryptophan. The D gene is left open where the match is weak. Only part of the rows carry a size: once, few, many, or a class if the clone is expanded.

CSVGGAAHEKLFF	TGCAGCGTTGGAGGGGCAGCACATGAAAAACTGTTTTTT	TRBV29-1	.	TRBJ1-4	.
CASSRSAGGPSYEQYF	TGTGCCAGCAGCAGATCAGCGGGAGGGCCCTCCTACGAGCAGTACTTC	TRBV5-4	few	TRBJ2-7	TRBD2
CASSLVTGSVTEAFF	TGTGCCAGCAGCTTAGTGACAGGGTCAGTAACTGAAGCTTTCTTT	TRBV7-6	.	TRBJ1-1	TRBD1
CSVVVPGHGETQYF	TGCAGCGTTGTAGTTCCGGGACACGGAGAGACCCAGTACTTC	TRBV29-1	few	TRBJ2-5	.
CSVDESLMSGYTF	TGCAGCGTTGATGAATCTCTCATGAGCGGCTACACCTTC	TRBV29-1	many	TRBJ1-2	.
CASSLGQTYSYNEQFF	TGCGCCAGCAGCTTGGGGCAGACCTACTCCTACAATGAGCAGTTCTTC	TRBV5-1	many	TRBJ2-1	.
CASSLGDLRDTQYF	TGTGCCAGCAGCTTAGGGGACTTGCGGGATACGCAGTATTTT	TRBV7-9	many	TRBJ2-3	.
CASSSPASGTSPLHF	TGTGCCAGCAGTTCTCCCGCCTCAGGGACATCACCCCTCCACTTT	TRBV28	few	TRBJ1-6	.
CSVGTGRTGELFF	TGCAGCGTTGGGACAGGGCGGACCGGGGAGCTGTTTTTT	TRBV29-1	many	TRBJ2-2	TRBD1
CASSTGVQLTYNEQFF	TGTGCCAGCAGCACCGGCGTTCAGCTCACCTACAATGAGCAGTTCTTC	TRBV9	.	TRBJ2-1	.
CASSFSGRSPYNEQFF	TGTGCCAGCAGCTTTAGCGGGCGTTCTCCCTACAATGAGCAGTTCTTC	TRBV7-6	many	TRBJ2-1	TRBD2
CASRASEGVGSYEQYF	TGTGCCAGCAGAGCCTCGGAAGGGGTGGGCTCCTACGAGCAGTACTTC	TRBV6-1	.	TRBJ2-7	.
CASTAGVGETQYF	TGTGCCAGCACAGCGGGAGTCGGGGAGACCCAGTACTTC	TRBV18	.	TRBJ2-5	TRBD2
CASSLVGRESADTQYF	TGTGCCAGCAGTTTAGTGGGCAGGGAGAGCGCAGATACGCAGTATTTT	TRBV28	few	TRBJ2-3	.
CASSSPGQGAEEQYF	TGTGCCAGCAGCTCTCCGGGACAGGGGGCGGAAGAGCAGTACTTC	TRBV13	.	TRBJ2-7	TRBD1
CASSAVLTGAGELFF	TGTGCCAGCAGTGCGGTTCTGACGGGGGCCGGGGAGCTGTTTTTT	TRBV12-3/TRBV12-4	many	TRBJ2-2	.
CAISLWTGSPLHF	TGTGCCATCAGTCTATGGACAGGCTCACCCCTCCACTTT	TRBV10-3	few	TRBJ1-6	TRBD1
CAWTRTGQGFVGELFF	TGTGCCTGGACCAGAACAGGGCAGGGGTTTGTCGGGGAGCTGTTTTTT	TRBV30	many	TRBJ2-2	.
CASSLTLGAENTGELFF	TGTGCCAGCAGCTTAACCCTAGGAGCAGAGAACACCGGGGAGCTGTTTTTT	TRBV11-2	many	TRBJ2-2	.
CASSLTGGLEQYF	TGTGCCAGCAGTCTGACAGGGGGCCTCGAGCAGTACTTC	TRBV27	many	TRBJ2-7	TRBD1
CASTVQGHYGYTF	TGTGCCAGTACCGTACAGGGGCACTATGGCTACACCTTC	TRBV19	few	TRBJ1-2	TRBD1
CSVTLQVQVSTEAFF	TGCAGCGTTACTCTTCAGGTACAGGTCAGCACTGAAGCTTTCTTT	TRBV29-1	.	TRBJ1-1	.
CSVAAQDSHEQYF	TGCAGCGTTGCGGCACAGGATAGCCACGAGCAGTACTTC	TRBV29-1	few	TRBJ2-7	.
CASSLYSRSSPNTEAFF	TGTGCCAGCAGCTTATATAGTCGGAGCAGCCCGAACACTGAAGCTTTCTTT	TRBV7-8	few	TRBJ1-1	.
CSAVGKETQYF	TGCAGTGCTGTTGGGAAAGAGACCCAGTACTTC	TRBV20-1	.	TRBJ2-5	.
CSARTEGNSPLHF	TGCAGTGCCCGGACGGAGGGGAATTCACCCCTCCACTTT	TRBV20-1	.	TRBJ1-6	.
CASSLGATEAFF	TGTGCCAGCAGCTTAGGGGCCACTGAAGCTTTCTTT	TRBV3-1	few	TRBJ1-1	.
CASFPQGGRAHEQYF	TGCGCCAGCTTTCCCCAGGGGGGGAGGGCCCACGAGCAGTACTTC	TRBV10-1	many	TRBJ2-7	.
CASSQEKGLAVDTQYF	TGTGCCAGCAGCCAAGAAAAGGGATTAGCGGTAGATACGCAGTATTTT	TRBV14	.	TRBJ2-3	.
CASSYGRGAYNEQFF	TGTGCCAGCAGTTACGGTCGGGGGGCCTACAATGAGCAGTTCTTC	TRBV6-5	few	TRBJ2-1	TRBD2
CASSLSGGRADTQYF	TGTGCCAGCAGCCTGTCAGGGGGGAGAGCAGATACGCAGTATTTT	TRBV7-3	few	TRBJ2-3	.
CASSFNPTSGTYEQYF	TGTGCCAGCAGCTTTAACCCCACAAGCGGGACCTACGAGCAGTACTTC	TRBV7-6	.	TRBJ2-7	TRBD2
CASSRRTTLNTGELFF	TGTGCCAGCAGCAGGAGGACTACACTGAACACCGGGGAGCTGTTTTTT	TRBV5-5	.	TRBJ2-2	.
CASSYSIHGSYEQYF	TGTGCCAGCAGTTACTCGATACACGGGTCCTACGAGCAGTACTTC	TRBV6-5	.	TRBJ2-7	.
CASSFRWPQHF	TGTGCCAGCAGTTTCCGGTGGCCCCAGCATTTT	TRBV28	few	TRBJ1-5	.
CASSLGGAGNYEQYF	TGTGCCAGCAGCTTAGGAGGCGCTGGGAACTACGAGCAGTACTTC	TRBV11-2	few	TRBJ2-7	.
CSVVPGQSKTQYF	TGCAGCGTCGTGCCGGGACAGTCTAAGACCCAGTACTTC	TRBV29-1	few	TRBJ2-5	TRBD1
CASSLHGEETQYF	TGTGCCAGCAGTTTGCATGGCGAGGAGACCCAGTACTTC	TRBV12-3/TRBV12-4	.	TRBJ2-5	.
CAISKSGDEQFF	TGTGCCATCAGTAAGAGCGGCGATGAGCAGTTCTTC	TRBV10-3	many	TRBJ2-1	.
CASSQDGSSRYNEQFF	TGTGCCAGCAGCCAAGACGGTAGCTCGAGATACAATGAGCAGTTCTTC	TRBV3-1	.	TRBJ2-1	.
CASSQDWGSDTQYF	TGTGCCAGCAGCCAAGATTGGGGCTCCGATACGCAGTATTTT	TRBV14	few	TRBJ2-3	.
CASSLVPQGKMEQYF	TGTGCCAGCAGCTTAGTACCGCAGGGGAAGATGGAGCAGTACTTC	TRBV11-1	many	TRBJ2-7	.
CASSPTGANQETQYF	TGTGCCAGCAGCCCCACAGGGGCCAACCAAGAGACCCAGTACTTC	TRBV7-6	few	TRBJ2-5	TRBD1
CASSQDHQMGGQFF	TGTGCCAGCAGCCAAGACCATCAGATGGGGGGGCAGTTCTTC	TRBV3-1	few	TRBJ2-1	.
CASSEERAGRSEQFF	TGTGCCAGCAGTGAAGAAAGGGCAGGGAGAAGTGAGCAGTTCTTC	TRBV2	many	TRBJ2-1	.
CASSEHVNTEAFF	TGTGCCAGCAGTGAACACGTGAACACTGAAGCTTTCTTT	TRBV6-1	.	TRBJ1-1	.
CASNSMLGNTEAFF	TGTGCCAGCAATTCCATGCTGGGGAACACTGAAGCTTTCTTT	TRBV6-6	many	TRBJ1-1	.
CASKTGGGVYEQYF	TGTGCCAGCAAAACCGGCGGGGGGGTATACGAGCAGTACTTC	TRBV2	.	TRBJ2-7	TRBD2
CASSSGLAGADTQYF	TGTGCTAGCAGCTCCGGACTAGCGGGGGCAGATACGCAGTATTTT	TRBV7-7	.	TRBJ2-3	TRBD2